This T cell receptor (beta chain) emerged from a study of cytomegalovirus exposure and HLA in healthy donors. In the PCR, 60 Vbeta and 13 Jbeta primers were used. Repertoires were generated with immunoSEQ multiplex PCR, while TCRdb's copy carries only in-frame clones and drops some. Of fewer than 150,000 clones listed, nearly 80% are singletons. Comment on this clone: One end of the junction does not line up with germline, which may come from a read error.

This TCR came from a male donor in good health and CMV-seronegative. Source material: PBMCs.

Here the CDR3 reads CASSYDRRKNVQYF. CDR3 nucleotides: TGTGCCAGCAGTTACGACAGGAGGAAAAACGTTCAGTACTTC. V usage is TRBV7-9 and J usage is TRBJ2-4, with TRBD1 as a possible D gene (6 bases). Germline assignment: CDR1 SEHNR and CDR2 FQNEAQ (reference sequence). The CDR3 runs to 14 residues.